The 17 T cell receptor beta chains in this list originate from one sample, sequenced in a study of T cell responses to AZD1222 COVID-19 vaccine. Produced via immunoSEQ multiplex PCR; TCRdb's table is partial and in-frame only. The table lists approximately 120,000 clones, roughly 90% of them singletons. This specimen consisted of peripheral blood, obtained on day 0 of AZD1222 vaccination. These receptors came from an adult in good health.

This chain links TRBV9 with TRBJ2-7; 7 nucleotides agree with TRBD2. V shed 4 bases and J 5 bases; nucleotides not matched to a gene: 12. The CDR3 is made up of 15 amino acids. Germline CDR1 and CDR2: SGDLS and YYNGEE. The CDR3 sequence: CASSPRAGVRNEQYF. CDR3 DNA sequence: TGTGCCAGCAGCCCTCGCGCGGGAGTGAGAAACGAGCAGTACTTC.

CDR3 region: CASSQEWTGRPEAFF. CDR3 bases: TGTGCCAGCAGCCAAGAGTGGACAGGGCGACCTGAAGCTTTCTTT. The V and J genes are TRBV3-1 (or the pseudogene TRBV3-2) and TRBJ1-1, with TRBD1 matching 8 bases. There are 15 residues in the CDR3. V lost 0 bases, J lost 6 bases, and 6 bases stayed unmatched. Germline V CDR1 and CDR2: LGHDT, YNNKEL (reference sequence).

The V and J genes are TRBV7-9 and TRBJ2-1, with 8 positions matching TRBD1. The CDR3 extends over 13 amino acids. V was pared by 10 bases and J by 4 bases, with 6 bases of the junction left unmatched. Germline V gene lookup returns CDR1 SEHNR and CDR2 FQNEAQ (reference sequence). CDR3 coding DNA: TGTGCCACCCACGGGGACAGGTACAATGAGCAGTTCTTC. Translation: CATHGDRYNEQFF.

The chain uses TRBV12-3 or TRBV12-4 and TRBJ2-7, with no clear D. Trimming removed 3 bases at V and 6 bases at J, with 9 bases between. The CDR3 consists of 12 residues. The CDR3 nucleotides read TGTGCCAGCAGTTTGACCGGGCTCGAGCAGTACTTC. Its translation: CASSLTGLEQYF.

The chain couples TRBV6-5 to TRBJ1-1; the match to TRBD1 covers 10 bases. In germline, CDR1 is MNHEY, CDR2 SVGAGI. This CDR3 contains 13 residues. Trimming at V came to 6 bases and at J to 5 bases, leaving 3 bases not matched to a gene. CDR3 nucleotide sequence: TGTGCCAGCAGGGGGACAGGGGTGACTGAAGCTTTCTTT. Amino acid sequence: CASRGTGVTEAFF.

The gene calls are TRBV24-1 and TRBJ2-5; the D gene is possibly TRBD2 (7 bases). CDR3 length equals 15 residues. The V gene's germline CDR1 is KGHDR and CDR2 SFDVKD. V lost 1 base and J 7 bases, leaving 15 bases between the germline ends. CDR3 sequence (DNA): TGTGCCACCAGTGATTTTGGGCGGGGGCAGGGGACCCAGTACTTC. Its translation: CATSDFGRGQGTQYF.

V usage is TRBV11-2 and J usage is TRBJ2-5; possibly TRBD2 for D (5 bases). Trimming cost V 6 bases and J 3 bases, with 11 bases left between them. The CDR3 is made up of 13 amino acids. Per germline, CDR1 SGHAT and CDR2 FQNNGV. The CDR3 DNA reads TGTGCCAGCAGAAGACTAACGAAAGAGACCCAGTACTTC. Residues: CASRRLTKETQYF.

The chain has TRBV5-5 and TRBJ2-5; D is ambiguous. The germline V gene has CDR1 SGHKS and CDR2 YYEKEE (reference sequence). The CDR3 totals 17 residues. Trimming took off 0 bases at V and 7 bases at J, with 22 bases between the two ends. CDR3 amino acids: CASSLDGLGFVSGTQYF. The CDR3 region has the DNA TGTGCCAGCAGCTTGGATGGATTAGGCTTCGTAAGTGGGACCCAGTACTTC.

This chain links TRBV14 with TRBJ1-4, with TRBD1 identical over 8 bases. The J segment lost 3 bases and the V segment lost 2 bases, leaving 5 bases of the junction unmatched. The CDR3 consists of 16 residues. Germline V CDR1 and CDR2: SGHDN, FVKESK. CDR3 bases: TGTGCCAGCAGCCAATTCGGGGGACAGGCTAATGAAAAACTGTTTTTT. Amino acids: CASSQFGGQANEKLFF.

The chain couples TRBV7-8 to TRBJ1-1; D is unclear. The germline V gene encodes CDR1 SGHVS and CDR2 FQNEAQ. The CDR3 has 12 amino acids. V was trimmed by 5 bases and J by 6 bases, leaving 10 bases between them. CDR3 sequence (DNA): TGTGCCAGCAGCCGGCGGAAGGCTGAAGCTTTCTTT. This sequence encodes CASSRRKAEAFF.

The V and J genes are TRBV19 and TRBJ1-2, with 7 bases identical to TRBD1. The CDR3 is 15 amino acids. Losses at the gene ends were 7 bases for V and 0 bases for J; bases not matched to a gene: 8. Germline CDR1 LNHDA, CDR2 SQIVND (reference sequence). In nucleotides, the CDR3 is TGTGCCAGTACCTCAGGGGGGGCCGCTAACTATGGCTACACCTTC. Amino acid sequence: CASTSGGAANYGYTF.

The V gene is TRBV5-1, the J gene TRBJ1-6; 8 nucleotides align to TRBD1. CDR3 length equals 14 residues. CDR1 is SGHRS and CDR2 is YFSETQ in the germline V gene. The ends lost 5 bases at V and 6 bases at J; junction bases unmatched: 4. The CDR3 sequence is CASRGTGFNSPLHF. The CDR3 region has the DNA TGCGCCAGCAGAGGGACAGGTTTTAATTCACCCCTCCACTTT. The entire variable domain, with the rest obtained from reference TRBV5-1 and TRBJ1-6, is as follows: KAGVTQTPRYLIKTRGQQVTLSCSPISGHRSVSWYQQTPGQGLQFLFEYFSETQRNKGNFPGRFSGRQFSNSRSEMNVSTLELGDSALYLCASRGTGFNSPLHFGNGTRLTVT.

V is TRBV7-2 and J is TRBJ1-2; tentative D call: TRBD1 (5 bases). The V end lost 5 bases, the J end lost 5 bases, and 9 bases lay between the germline ends. The CDR3 extends over 12 amino acids. Germline loops: CDR1 SGHTA, CDR2 FQGNSA. CDR3 loop: CASSVDSYGYTF. CDR3 nucleotide sequence: TGTGCCAGCAGCGTAGACAGTTATGGCTACACCTTC.

The CDR3 loop reads CAISDEFYGYTF. Written as DNA, the CDR3 is TGTGCCATCAGTGACGAATTCTATGGCTACACCTTC. The chain combines TRBV10-3 with TRBJ1-2; D is unresolved. The V gene lost 3 bases and the J gene lost 4 bases, with 6 bases spanning the gap. CDR1 is ENHRY and CDR2 is SYGVKD in the germline V gene. The CDR3 has 12 residues.

This clone was detected only once. CDR3 coding DNA: TGTGCCAGCACCTCGTTACTAGCGGGAGGCCTCCGTTCCTACAATGAGCAGTTCTTC. This codes for CASTSLLAGGLRSYNEQFF. The chain links TRBV28 to TRBJ2-1; 12 bases align to TRBD2. The V and J ends lost 7 bases and 1 base, in that order; junction bases with no gene match: 14. The length of the CDR3 is 19 residues. CDR1 MDHEN and CDR2 SYDVKM come from the germline V gene.

This clone has just a few counts. The chain recombines TRBV6-1 with TRBJ1-1, with a weak D call TRBD1 (6 bases). The CDR3 runs to 14 residues. The ends were cut back, 0 bases at V and 4 bases at J, with 9 bases in the middle. Germline values: CDR1 MNHNS, CDR2 SASEGT. The CDR3 is CASSEAGTSTEAFF. As DNA, the CDR3 is TGTGCCAGCAGTGAAGCGGGGACATCCACTGAAGCTTTCTTT.

The chain combines TRBV5-6 with TRBJ2-7; D possibly corresponds to TRBD2 (6 bases). Germline CDR1 and CDR2: SGHDT and YYEEEE. Deletions cut 4 bases from V and 3 bases from J, with 8 bases between. The CDR3 contains 12 residues. CDR3 region: CASSGGGYEQYF. CDR3 bases: TGTGCCAGCAGCGGGGGAGGCTACGAGCAGTACTTC.